These 29 T cell receptor beta chains were sequenced from one sample in a study of T cells in localized non-small cell lung cancer. The method was immunoSEQ multiplex PCR; TCRdb's version includes in-frame clones alone and lacks a portion of them. This sample has 50,000 to 75,000 clones; roughly 90% occur once, and the top ten carry approximately 22%. The source material was peripheral blood, sampled before any cancer treatment. Every receptor here comes from a man aged 35 to 70 with stage I squamous cell lung carcinoma.

The chain joins TRBV7-2 to TRBJ1-3; D perhaps matches TRBD1 (5 bases). Trimming removed 5 bases at V and 1 base at J, with 15 bases between. The CDR3 totals 16 residues. Germline CDR1 SGHTA, CDR2 FQGNSA. CDR3 nucleotides: TGTGCCAGCAGCGCCTTGGGTGGGACTTCTGGAAACACCATATATTTT. Translating it yields CASSALGGTSGNTIYF.

The CDR3 loop is CASSPSSAGLFTDTQYF. CDR3 bases: TGTGCCAGCAGCCCCTCCTCCGCGGGACTCTTCACAGATACGCAGTATTTT. The chain joins TRBV7-2 to TRBJ2-3; TRBD2 is a possible D gene (6 bases). The V end was cut by 5 bases, the J end by 2 bases, with 20 bases between. The CDR3 is made up of 17 amino acids. Germline assignment: CDR1 SGHTA and CDR2 FQGNSA.

The chain's CDR3 is CASSDGADTQYF. CDR3 nucleotides: TGTGCCAGCAGTGACGGGGCAGATACGCAGTATTTT. J is TRBJ2-3 and V is TRBV6-4; D unclear. Germline-derived CDR1 and CDR2 are MRHNA and SNTAGT. Trimming cost V 2 bases and J 4 bases, with 4 bases left between them. The CDR3 totals 12 residues.

The genes are TRBV5-1 and TRBJ2-5; TRBD1 aligns across 7 bases. The CDR3 has 15 residues. Germline V gene lookup returns CDR1 SGHRS and CDR2 YFSETQ. The junction had 10 bases not matched to a gene; V was cut back by 6 bases and J by 2 bases. CDR3 coding DNA: TGCGCCAGCAAAATTTCCGGGACAGAGCAAGAGACCCAGTACTTC. Its protein is CASKISGTEQETQYF.

The DNA for the CDR3 is TGTGCCAGCAGTGGAGGTGAAAAACTGTTTTTT. Its translation is CASSGGEKLFF. The chain combines TRBV6-5 with TRBJ1-4; D ambiguous. Germline values: CDR1 MNHEY, CDR2 SVGAGI. The CDR3 spans 11 residues. Trimming shortened V by 5 bases and J by 7 bases, and 5 bases separated the two germline ends.

V usage is TRBV21-1 and J usage is TRBJ1-5; TRBD1 was called by the table and not checked on the DNA. TRBV21-1 is a documented pseudogene. This CDR3 spans 17 amino acids. The CDR3, as DNA: TGTGCCAGCAGCAAATCGGGGACAGGGGGCGCGTATCAGCCCCAGCATTTT. Residues: CASSKSGTGGAYQPQHF.

This sequence joins TRBV30 and TRBJ2-7; 11 bases fit TRBD2. This CDR3 spans 16 amino acids. The V gene's germline CDR1 is GTSNPN and CDR2 SVGIG (reference sequence). The junction had 10 bases not matched to a gene; V was cut back by 0 bases and J by 6 bases. CDR3 sequence: CAWSVARLAGFGEQYF. The CDR3 DNA sequence: TGTGCCTGGAGTGTAGCGAGACTAGCGGGATTCGGCGAGCAGTACTTC.

The V gene is TRBV4-1, the J gene TRBJ1-2; D may be TRBD1 (5 bases). Germline loops: CDR1 MGHRA, CDR2 YSYEKL. This CDR3 is 16 amino acids long. Trimming cost V 1 base and J 4 bases, with 16 bases left between them. The CDR3 sequence is CASSQAGTISGYGYTF. CDR3 nucleotide sequence: TGCGCCAGCAGCCAAGCAGGGACTATATCTGGCTATGGCTACACCTTC.

The chain links TRBV27 to TRBJ2-4; 10 nucleotides line up with TRBD2. V shed 4 bases, J shed 8 bases, and the junction held 11 bases outside the gene matches. Per the germline V gene, CDR1 is MNHEY and CDR2 is SMNVEV (reference sequence). The CDR3 has 16 amino acids. The CDR3 sequence is CASSSFSSGGEDIQYF. As DNA, the CDR3 is TGTGCCAGCAGTTCCTTTTCTAGCGGGGGTGAGGACATTCAGTACTTC.

This clone has a handful of counts. The V gene is TRBV30, the J gene TRBJ1-1; D is uncertain. Germline CDR1 and CDR2: GTSNPN and SVGIG (reference sequence). The CDR3 sequence is 13 residues long. Trimming took off 2 bases at V and 8 bases at J, with 15 bases between the two ends. The CDR3 DNA reads TGTGCCTGGAGTCCTAGGGCAAGGATCGAAGCTTTCTTT. Protein product: CAWSPRARIEAFF.

The chain couples TRBV29-1 to TRBJ1-5, with D perhaps matching TRBD1 (5 bases). The germline V and J ends were trimmed by 5 bases and 1 base, with 15 bases remaining between them. Per the germline V gene, CDR1 is SQVTM and CDR2 is ANQGSEA. This CDR3 has 15 residues. The CDR3 is CSVLTGGASNQPQHF. CDR3 bases: TGCAGCGTTCTTACCGGGGGAGCGAGCAATCAGCCCCAGCATTTT.

This chain links TRBV5-1 with TRBJ2-1; 8 bases align to TRBD2. Looked up from germline, CDR1 is SGHRS and CDR2 is YFSETQ. V lost 4 bases, J lost 4 bases, and 7 bases stayed unmatched. CDR3 size: 15 residues. The CDR3 DNA reads as TGCGCCAGCAGCCCCCCCGGGACTAGTTACAATGAGCAGTTCTTC. Translated, it gives CASSPPGTSYNEQFF.

The V call is TRBV7-2, the J call TRBJ2-1; 11 bases are a match to TRBD2. Germline V gene lookup returns CDR1 SGHTA and CDR2 FQGNSA. The CDR3 runs 16 residues. Trimming took 2 bases from V and 8 from J; bases not matched to a gene: 8. CDR3 residues: CASSLTSGRTTDEQFF. For the CDR3, the DNA is TGTGCCAGCAGCTTAACTAGCGGGAGAACGACAGATGAGCAGTTCTTC.

The chain is built from TRBV9 and TRBJ2-1, with TRBD1 matching over 9 bases. Germline loops: CDR1 SGDLS, CDR2 YYNGEE. V lost 0 bases to trimming and J lost 4 bases; unmatched junction nucleotides: 5. CDR3 length: 16 amino acids. The CDR3 nucleotides read TGTGCCAGCAGCGTAGCCGACAGGGGGGGTTACAATGAGCAGTTCTTC. Its translation: CASSVADRGGYNEQFF.

This chain connects TRBV28 to TRBJ1-5; D is ambiguous. V was shortened by 6 bases and J by 0 bases, with 6 bases between the two germline ends. Per the germline V gene, CDR1 is MDHEN and CDR2 is SYDVKM. This CDR3 has 13 residues. CDR3 sequence: CASSLYSNQPQHF. In nucleotides, the CDR3 is TGTGCCAGCAGCCTTTATAGCAATCAGCCCCAGCATTTT.

This clone was detected only a few times. The chain employs TRBV30 and TRBJ1-1; D may be TRBD1 (5 bases). The CDR3 is 14 residues long. Germline-derived CDR1 and CDR2 are GTSNPN and SVGIG (reference sequence). V dropped 2 bases and J dropped 5 bases, with 15 bases sitting between them. The CDR3: CAWSPGFVGTEAFF. CDR3 nucleotide sequence: TGTGCCTGGAGTCCAGGGTTCGTGGGGACTGAAGCTTTCTTT.

The chain recombines TRBV29-1 with TRBJ2-3; possible D gene TRBD2, 7 bases. This CDR3 has 16 amino acids. The ends were cut back, 4 bases at V and 1 base at J, with 18 bases in the middle. The germline CDR1 and CDR2 sequences are SQVTM and ANQGSEA. CDR3 amino acids: CSVGGGGVGGTDTQYF. CDR3 nucleotides: TGCAGCGTTGGGGGGGGCGGGGTAGGCGGCACAGATACGCAGTATTTT.

V usage is TRBV14 and J usage is TRBJ2-7, with 12 bases matching TRBD1. The CDR3 has 16 amino acids. From germline, CDR1 is SGHDN and CDR2 FVKESK. V lost 0 bases, J lost 4 bases, and 4 bases stayed unmatched. The CDR3 DNA reads TGTGCCAGCAGCCAAGAGGTGGGACAGGGGGCTTACGAGCAGTACTTC. It translates to CASSQEVGQGAYEQYF.

The genes are TRBV7-3 and TRBJ2-1; 9 bases are shared with TRBD2. Germline-derived CDR1 and CDR2 are SGHTA and FQGTGA. V lost 5 bases, J lost 5 bases, and 4 bases stayed unmatched. There are 14 residues in the CDR3. The CDR3 sequence: CASSPTSGDNEQFF. CDR3 nucleotides: TGTGCCAGCAGCCCGACTAGCGGCGACAATGAGCAGTTCTTC.

The chain joins TRBV30 to TRBJ1-1, with 7 bases identical to TRBD1. CDR3 length: 13 residues. Losses at the gene ends were 8 bases for V and 2 bases for J; bases not matched to a gene: 8. CDR1 and CDR2 (germline): GTSNPN, SVGIG (reference sequence). CDR3 nucleotide sequence: TGTGCCGGGTATGACAGGGCAAACACTGAAGCTTTCTTT. Protein: CAGYDRANTEAFF.

There are a few counts of this clone. The V call is TRBV10-2, the J call TRBJ2-7; 7 bases align to TRBD1. This CDR3 comprises 15 residues. The germline gives CDR1 WSHSY, CDR2 SAAADI. The trim removed 0 bases at V and 3 bases at J, leaving 5 bases unmatched. The CDR3 reads CASSESGTDLYEQYF. CDR3 coding DNA: TGCGCCAGCAGTGAGTCGGGGACAGACCTCTACGAGCAGTACTTC.

The gene calls are TRBV7-8 and TRBJ2-7, with 9 bases that match TRBD1. This CDR3 is 14 amino acids long. With V trimmed by 5 bases and J by 4 bases, 6 bases remained unmatched. Germline CDR1 is SGHVS and CDR2 is FQNEAQ. Here the CDR3 DNA reads TGTGCCAGCAGCAGTAGGGACAGGGAGTACGAGCAGTACTTC. It specifies CASSSRDREYEQYF.

This clone occurred once. The V and J genes are TRBV7-9 and TRBJ2-5; D gene uncertain. The CDR3 spans 13 residues. CDR1 SEHNR and CDR2 FQNEAQ come from the germline V gene (reference sequence). The V end lost 4 bases, the J end lost 4 bases, and 10 bases lay between the germline ends. CDR3 bases: TGTGCCAGCAGCTCACCTGGAGCAGAGACCCAGTACTTC. It encodes CASSSPGAETQYF.

This sequence joins TRBV5-1 and TRBJ2-7; 8 bases are a match to TRBD2. The germline V gene has CDR1 SGHRS and CDR2 YFSETQ. The trim removed 0 bases at V and 5 bases at J, leaving 4 bases unmatched. There are 14 residues in the CDR3. The CDR3 region is CASSLGGSGDEQYF. CDR3 bases: TGCGCCAGCAGCTTGGGAGGTAGCGGGGACGAGCAGTACTTC.

The chain employs TRBV9 and TRBJ2-7; possibly TRBD1 or TRBD2 for D (5 bases each). The CDR3 spans 16 residues. Trimming removed 0 bases from V and 5 bases from J, with 18 bases in between. Germline V gene data show CDR1 as SGDLS and CDR2 as YYNGEE. CDR3 sequence: CASSVDPVGPRNEQYF. Written as DNA, the CDR3 is TGTGCCAGCAGCGTAGACCCAGTGGGACCCCGGAACGAGCAGTACTTC.

The chain uses TRBV28 and TRBJ1-5; weak D call: TRBD1 (6 bases). Trimming cost V 2 bases and J 4 bases, with 9 bases left between them. The germline gives CDR1 MDHEN, CDR2 SYDVKM. CDR3 length: 14 residues. The CDR3 here is CASSLGRGNQPQHF. CDR3 bases: TGTGCCAGCAGTTTAGGGAGGGGGAATCAGCCCCAGCATTTT.

The V call is TRBV5-1, the J call TRBJ2-5, with TRBD1 matching 8 bases. Germline loops: CDR1 SGHRS, CDR2 YFSETQ. The CDR3 is 17 residues long. The ends lost 0 bases at V and 5 bases at J; junction bases unmatched: 12. The CDR3 region has the DNA TGCGCCAGCAGCTTGGCCGTGTCAGGGGGCGCCGGGGAGACCCAGTACTTC. Translation gives CASSLAVSGGAGETQYF.

This chain connects TRBV20-1 to TRBJ2-5; no firm D call. The CDR3 sequence is 11 residues long. CDR1 and CDR2 (germline): DFQATT, SNEGSKA (reference sequence). The V and J ends lost 0 bases and 7 bases respectively, with 6 bases between them. As DNA, the CDR3 is TGCAGTGCTAGAGATCACCGGACCCAGTACTTC. Translation gives CSARDHRTQYF.

The V gene is TRBV5-4, the J gene TRBJ1-2; D might be TRBD1 (6 bases). This CDR3 contains 15 residues. V was cut by 2 bases and J by 5 bases, with 16 bases left in between. Germline CDR1 and CDR2: SGHNT and YYREEE (reference sequence). CDR3 nucleotide sequence: TGTGCCAGCAGCTTAACCGGGACAACCGCTTATGGCTACACCTTC. Translated, it gives CASSLTGTTAYGYTF. Full variable domain (remainder filled in from reference TRBV5-4 and TRBJ1-2): ETGVTQSPTHLIKTRGQQVTLRCSSQSGHNTVSWYQQALGQGPQFIFQYYREEENGRGNFPPRFSGLQFPNYSSELNVNALELDDSALYLCASSLTGTTAYGYTFGSGTRLTVV.